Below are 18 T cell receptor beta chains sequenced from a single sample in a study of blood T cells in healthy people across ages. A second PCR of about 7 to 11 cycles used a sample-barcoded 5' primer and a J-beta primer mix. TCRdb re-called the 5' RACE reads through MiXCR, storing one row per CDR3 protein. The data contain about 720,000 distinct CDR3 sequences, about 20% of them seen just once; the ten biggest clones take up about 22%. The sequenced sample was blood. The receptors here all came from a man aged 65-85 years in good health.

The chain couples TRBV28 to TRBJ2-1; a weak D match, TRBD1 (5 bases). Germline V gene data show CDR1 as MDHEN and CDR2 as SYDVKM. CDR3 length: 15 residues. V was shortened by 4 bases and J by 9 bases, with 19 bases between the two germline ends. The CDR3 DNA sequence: TGTGCCAGCAGTTCTAGGGCGAATAGGGGTCCTGAGCAGTTCTTC. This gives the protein CASSSRANRGPEQFF.

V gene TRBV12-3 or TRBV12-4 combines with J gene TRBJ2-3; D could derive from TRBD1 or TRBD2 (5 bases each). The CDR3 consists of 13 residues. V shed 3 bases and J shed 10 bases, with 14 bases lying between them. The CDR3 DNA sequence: TGTGCCAGCAGTTTTGGTCGGGGCACCCCGCAGTATTTT. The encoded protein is CASSFGRGTPQYF.

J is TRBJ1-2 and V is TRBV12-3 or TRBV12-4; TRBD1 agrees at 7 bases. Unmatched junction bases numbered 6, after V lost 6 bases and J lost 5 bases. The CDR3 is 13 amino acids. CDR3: CASSYRGVYGYTF. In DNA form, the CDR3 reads TGTGCCAGCAGCTACAGGGGAGTATATGGCTACACCTTC.

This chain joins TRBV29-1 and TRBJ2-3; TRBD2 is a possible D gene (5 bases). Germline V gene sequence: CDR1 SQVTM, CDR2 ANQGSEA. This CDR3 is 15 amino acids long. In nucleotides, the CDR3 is TGCACCTCAAGGGAAAGCGGCATGAGCACAGATACGCAGTATTTT. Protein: CTSRESGMSTDTQYF.

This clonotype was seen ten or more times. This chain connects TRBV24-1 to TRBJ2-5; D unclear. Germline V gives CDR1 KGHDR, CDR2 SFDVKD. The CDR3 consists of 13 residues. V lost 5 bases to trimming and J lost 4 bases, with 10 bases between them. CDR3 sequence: CATSGESPETQYF. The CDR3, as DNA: TGTGCCACCAGTGGAGAGTCCCCAGAGACCCAGTACTTC.

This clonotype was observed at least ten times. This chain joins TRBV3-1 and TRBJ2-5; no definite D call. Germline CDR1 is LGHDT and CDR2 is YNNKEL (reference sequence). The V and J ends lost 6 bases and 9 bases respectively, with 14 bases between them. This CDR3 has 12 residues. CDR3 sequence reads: CASRVPDGPQYF. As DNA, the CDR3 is TGTGCCAGCAGAGTACCCGACGGCCCCCAGTACTTC.

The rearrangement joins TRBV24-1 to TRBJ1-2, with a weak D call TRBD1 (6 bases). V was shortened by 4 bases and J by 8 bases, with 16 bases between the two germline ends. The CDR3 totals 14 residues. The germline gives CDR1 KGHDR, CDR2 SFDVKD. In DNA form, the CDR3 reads TGTGCCACCAGTGACCGGAACAGGGTTTGGGGCTACACCTTC. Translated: CATSDRNRVWGYTF.

The CDR3 loop reads CASSLGSGANTEAFF. CDR3 coding DNA: TGTGCCAGCAGCCTGGGATCCGGGGCGAACACTGAAGCTTTCTTT. J is TRBJ1-1 and V is TRBV11-2; tentatively, D is TRBD1 (5 bases). The germline gives CDR1 SGHAT, CDR2 FQNNGV. V was shortened by 5 bases and J by 1 base, with 14 bases between the two germline ends. The CDR3 length is 15 residues.

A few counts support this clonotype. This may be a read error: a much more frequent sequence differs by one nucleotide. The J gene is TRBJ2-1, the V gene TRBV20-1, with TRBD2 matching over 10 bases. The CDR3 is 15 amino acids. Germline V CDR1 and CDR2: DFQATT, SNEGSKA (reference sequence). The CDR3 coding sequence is TGCAGTGCTAAACTAGCGGGGACATCCTACAGTGAGCAGTTCTTC. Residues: CSAKLAGTSYSEQFF.

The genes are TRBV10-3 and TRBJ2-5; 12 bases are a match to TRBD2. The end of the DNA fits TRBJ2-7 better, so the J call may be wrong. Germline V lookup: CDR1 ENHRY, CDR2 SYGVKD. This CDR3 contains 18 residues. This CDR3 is CAISERGLAGGLSYEQYF. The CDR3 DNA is TGTGCCATCAGTGAGAGGGGGCTAGCGGGGGGGCTTTCTTACGAGCAGTACTTC.

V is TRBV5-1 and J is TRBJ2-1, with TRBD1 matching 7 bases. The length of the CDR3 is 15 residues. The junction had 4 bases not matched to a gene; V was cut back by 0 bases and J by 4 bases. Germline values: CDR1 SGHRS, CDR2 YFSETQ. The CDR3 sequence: CASSLEGGLYNEQFF. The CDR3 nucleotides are TGCGCCAGCAGCTTGGAAGGGGGCCTTTACAATGAGCAGTTCTTC.

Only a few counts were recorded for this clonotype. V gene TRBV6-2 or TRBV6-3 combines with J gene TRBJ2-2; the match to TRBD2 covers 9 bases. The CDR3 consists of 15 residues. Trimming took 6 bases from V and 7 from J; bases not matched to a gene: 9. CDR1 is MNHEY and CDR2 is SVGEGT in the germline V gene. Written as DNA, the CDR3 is TGTGCCAGCAGCCTTAGCGGGAGAACGGGCGGGGAGCTGTTTTTT. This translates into CASSLSGRTGGELFF.

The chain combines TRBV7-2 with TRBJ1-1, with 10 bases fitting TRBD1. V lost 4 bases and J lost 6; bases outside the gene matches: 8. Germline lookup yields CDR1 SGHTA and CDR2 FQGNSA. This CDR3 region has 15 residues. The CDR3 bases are TGTGCCAGCAGCTCGACAGGACAGGGGGTCGCTGAAGCTTTCTTT. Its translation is CASSSTGQGVAEAFF.

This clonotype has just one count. CDR3 sequence reads: CASSFGGRPDTQYF. CDR3 coding DNA: TGTGCCAGCAGTTTCGGGGGGAGGCCAGATACGCAGTATTTT. The chain recombines TRBV12-3 or TRBV12-4 with TRBJ2-3, with TRBD2 matching 7 bases. J lost 4 bases, V lost 3 bases, and 4 bases had no gene match. There are 14 residues in the CDR3.

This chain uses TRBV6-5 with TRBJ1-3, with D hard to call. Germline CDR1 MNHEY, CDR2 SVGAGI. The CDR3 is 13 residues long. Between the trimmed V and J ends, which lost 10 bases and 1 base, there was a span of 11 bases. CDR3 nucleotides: TGTGCCACCCTCGGATGGTCTGGAAACACCATATATTTT. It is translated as CATLGWSGNTIYF.

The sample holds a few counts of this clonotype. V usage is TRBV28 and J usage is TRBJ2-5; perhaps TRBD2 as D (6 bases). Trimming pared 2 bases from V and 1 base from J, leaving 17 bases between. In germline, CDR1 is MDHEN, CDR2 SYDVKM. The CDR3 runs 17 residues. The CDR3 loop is CASSLVAGWGPQETQYF. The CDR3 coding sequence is TGTGCCAGCAGTTTAGTCGCGGGATGGGGTCCCCAAGAGACCCAGTACTTC.

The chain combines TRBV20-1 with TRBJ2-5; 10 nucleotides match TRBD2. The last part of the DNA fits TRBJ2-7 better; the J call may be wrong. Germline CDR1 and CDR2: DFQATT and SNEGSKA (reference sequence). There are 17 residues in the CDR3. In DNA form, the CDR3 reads TGCAGTGCTAGAGATTTTGCCACAGCGGGGGGGCCAAACGAGCAGTACTTC. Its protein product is CSARDFATAGGPNEQYF.

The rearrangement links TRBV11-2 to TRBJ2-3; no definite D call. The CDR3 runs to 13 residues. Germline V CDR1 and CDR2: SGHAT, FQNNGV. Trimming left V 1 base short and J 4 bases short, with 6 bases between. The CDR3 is CASSLVTADTQYF. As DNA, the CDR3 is TGTGCCAGCAGCTTAGTGACGGCAGATACGCAGTATTTT.